These 23 T cell receptor beta chains were sequenced from one sample in a study of shared clonotypes between healthy human individuals. Profiling relied on immunoSEQ multiplex PCR, and the TCRdb table lists in-frame clones only, not all of them. The sample consists of about 340,000 clones, 73% of them appearing once. Sequencing was carried out using memory CD4+ T cells sorted from blood. Described subset: CD45RA-negative fraction. Receptor source: a man aged 25 to 40 in good health.

This chain links TRBV10-3 with TRBJ1-2; D is unclear. The CDR3 runs to 14 residues. Germline V CDR1 and CDR2: ENHRY, SYGVKD. The germline V and J ends were trimmed by 3 bases and 8 bases, with 16 bases remaining between them. The CDR3 DNA reads as TGTGCCATCAGTGACTTGGGCAGTTCTGGAGGCTACACCTTC. Its protein product is CAISDLGSSGGYTF.

This clone occurred once. The CDR3 loop reads CASSSGLAGVVGANVLTF. DNA of the CDR3: TGTGCCAGCAGCTCCGGACTAGCGGGAGTGGTTGGGGCCAACGTCCTGACTTTC. The chain carries TRBV7-2 and TRBJ2-6; 13 bases are shared with TRBD2. The germline V gene encodes CDR1 SGHTA and CDR2 FQGNSA. V lost 4 bases, J lost 3 bases, and 6 bases stayed unmatched. The CDR3 is 18 amino acids.

CDR3 coding DNA: TGTGCCAGCAGTATAACTCAGGTGGATGAAAAACTGTTTTTT. It translates to CASSITQVDEKLFF. The chain uses TRBV28 and TRBJ1-4; unclear D gene. This CDR3 region has 14 residues. Trimming cost V 5 bases and J 6 bases, with 13 bases left between them. Germline-derived CDR1 and CDR2 are MDHEN and SYDVKM.

This rearrangement joins TRBV19 to TRBJ2-1; the D gene is possibly TRBD1 (5 bases). This CDR3 contains 14 residues. Trimming took 6 bases from V and 0 from J, leaving 9 bases between them. Germline V gene data show CDR1 as LNHDA and CDR2 as SQIVND (reference sequence). CDR3 in amino acids: CASSPTVSYNEQFF. CDR3 nucleotides: TGTGCCAGTAGCCCGACAGTCTCCTACAATGAGCAGTTCTTC. Full variable domain (outside the CDR3, taken from reference TRBV19 and TRBJ2-1): DGGITQSPKYLFRKEGQNVTLSCEQNLNHDAMYWYRQDPGQGLRLIYYSQIVNDFQKGDIAEGYSVSREKKESFPLTVTSAQKNPTAFYLCASSPTVSYNEQFFGPGTRLTVL.

The rearrangement joins TRBV5-4 to TRBJ2-1, with D hard to call. CDR3 length equals 15 residues. CDR1 is SGHNT and CDR2 is YYREEE in the germline V gene (reference sequence). Trimming cost V 0 bases and J 4 bases, with 11 bases left between them. The CDR3, as DNA: TGTGCCAGCAGCTTGGGGGTCGGAACTTACAATGAGCAGTTCTTC. Its protein product is CASSLGVGTYNEQFF.

The rearrangement uses TRBV6-5 and TRBJ2-5; possible D gene TRBD1, 6 bases. CDR3 size: 16 residues. The germline V gene has CDR1 MNHEY and CDR2 SVGAGI. Trimming removed 1 base from V and 2 bases from J, with 14 bases in between. CDR3 residues: CASSYWGLGAQETQYF. DNA for the CDR3: TGTGCCAGCAGTTACTGGGGCTTGGGGGCACAAGAGACCCAGTACTTC.

This sequence joins TRBV4-3 and TRBJ2-7; the D is unclear. This CDR3 comprises 13 residues. Between the trimmed V and J ends, which lost 0 bases and 9 bases, there was a span of 12 bases. Germline CDR1 reads LGHNA; CDR2 reads YSLEER. CDR3 protein: CASSQEKGLGQYF. CDR3 in DNA: TGCGCCAGCAGCCAAGAGAAGGGTTTGGGGCAGTACTTC.

This chain links TRBV7-2 with TRBJ2-3, with 10 positions matching TRBD2. Germline CDR1 and CDR2: SGHTA and FQGNSA. The CDR3 is 16 amino acids. V trimming: 4 bases; J trimming: 3 bases; junction bases outside the gene matches: 7. As DNA, the CDR3 is TGTGCCAGCAGCTCCCGGACTAGCGGAATGACAGATACGCAGTATTTT. Protein: CASSSRTSGMTDTQYF.

The chain joins TRBV5-1 to TRBJ2-5; the D gene is possibly TRBD2 (5 bases). The CDR3 is 14 amino acids. Germline CDR1 reads SGHRS; CDR2 reads YFSETQ. The ends were cut back, 6 bases at V and 2 bases at J, with 14 bases in the middle. As DNA, the CDR3 is TGCGCCAGCACGGACTCTCTCTTGCAAGAGACCCAGTACTTC. It yields the protein CASTDSLLQETQYF.

This clone was detected a few times. V gene TRBV19 combines with J gene TRBJ1-2; 10 nucleotides match TRBD1. In germline, CDR1 is LNHDA, CDR2 SQIVND (reference sequence). This CDR3 has 15 residues. J was trimmed by 8 bases and V by 6 bases; bases with no gene match: 12. This CDR3 is CASRTGTGEGGGYTF. CDR3 DNA: TGTGCCAGTAGGACCGGGACAGGGGAAGGTGGAGGCTACACCTTC. The whole variable domain, remainder taken from reference TRBV19 and TRBJ1-2, is DGGITQSPKYLFRKEGQNVTLSCEQNLNHDAMYWYRQDPGQGLRLIYYSQIVNDFQKGDIAEGYSVSREKKESFPLTVTSAQKNPTAFYLCASRTGTGEGGGYTFGSGTRLTVV.

This sequence joins TRBV9 and TRBJ2-7; tentative D call: TRBD2 (5 bases). The CDR3 is 13 residues long. Germline V gene sequence: CDR1 SGDLS, CDR2 YYNGEE. V gave up 7 bases and J gave up 2 bases, with 13 bases separating them. In nucleotides, the CDR3 is TGTGCCAGCGGCAAGGACTCCGCCTACGAGCAGTACTTC. This encodes CASGKDSAYEQYF.

V is TRBV5-5 and J is TRBJ2-7, with D unresolved. In germline, CDR1 is SGHKS, CDR2 YYEKEE (reference sequence). Deletions cut 4 bases from V and 3 bases from J, with 14 bases between. This CDR3 region has 14 residues. CDR3 residues: CASSPRTGVYEQYF. The CDR3 nucleotides read TGTGCCAGCAGCCCGAGGACGGGCGTCTACGAGCAGTACTTC.

This chain uses TRBV25-1 with TRBJ2-1, with 9 bases aligning to TRBD1. J lost 6 bases, V lost 4 bases, and 16 bases had no gene match. Germline values: CDR1 MGHDK, CDR2 SYGVNS. The CDR3 runs 18 residues. CDR3 sequence reads: CASSVKPNRDRATNEQFF. The CDR3 DNA reads as TGTGCCAGCAGTGTGAAGCCAAACCGGGACAGGGCCACCAATGAGCAGTTCTTC.

The V gene is TRBV5-8, the J gene TRBJ2-2, with D perhaps matching TRBD1 (5 bases). Trimming took off 0 bases at V and 4 bases at J, with 10 bases between the two ends. The CDR3 spans 15 residues. Per the germline V gene, CDR1 is SGHTS and CDR2 is YDEGEE. The CDR3 sequence is CASSLVRVSTGELFF. In nucleotides, the CDR3 is TGTGCCAGCAGCTTGGTCAGGGTGAGCACCGGGGAGCTGTTTTTT.

The genes are TRBV25-1 and TRBJ2-1; D possibly corresponds to TRBD2 (6 bases). CDR3 size: 15 residues. Per the germline V gene, CDR1 is MGHDK and CDR2 is SYGVNS. V gave up 5 bases and J gave up 4 bases, with 15 bases separating them. The CDR3 spells CASSRPGANYNEQFF. The CDR3 coding sequence is TGTGCCAGCAGTAGACCGGGAGCCAATTACAATGAGCAGTTCTTC.

This sequence joins TRBV28 and TRBJ2-4; TRBD1 aligns across 10 bases. The V gene's germline CDR1 is MDHEN and CDR2 SYDVKM. V gave up 6 bases and J gave up 13 bases; unmatched junction bases: 12. This CDR3 contains 14 residues. The CDR3 region is CASSPPDRGRIQYF. CDR3 DNA sequence: TGTGCCAGCAGCCCACCCGACAGGGGGCGCATCCAGTACTTC.

The chain recombines TRBV14 with TRBJ1-1; 7 bases fit TRBD1. Trimming took 0 bases from V and 1 from J; bases not matched to a gene: 5. In germline, CDR1 is SGHDN, CDR2 FVKESK. This CDR3 is built from 16 residues. DNA for the CDR3: TGTGCCAGCAGCCAAGACCCGGGACAGAGGAACACTGAAGCTTTCTTT. Its translation is CASSQDPGQRNTEAFF.

V gene TRBV13 combines with J gene TRBJ2-3, with 13 bases fitting TRBD2. CDR3 length: 15 amino acids. V trimming: 3 bases; J trimming: 7 bases; junction bases outside the gene matches: 4. CDR1 is PRHDT and CDR2 is FYEKMQ in the germline V gene (reference sequence). CDR3 sequence (DNA): TGTGCCAGCAGCTTTCGGACTAGCGGGAGTAATACGCAGTATTTT. Its translation: CASSFRTSGSNTQYF. Complete variable domain (other parts from reference TRBV13 and TRBJ2-3): AAGVIQSPRHLIKEKRETATLKCYPIPRHDTVYWYQQGPGQDPQFLISFYEKMQSDKGSIPDRFSAQQFSDYHSELNMSSLELGDSALYFCASSFRTSGSNTQYFGPGTRLTVL.

The chain couples TRBV25-1 to TRBJ1-2; D is unresolved. Germline CDR1 MGHDK, CDR2 SYGVNS. The CDR3 consists of 12 residues. The V end lost 5 bases, the J end lost 4 bases, and 8 bases lay between the germline ends. The CDR3: CASSLGTYGYTF. The CDR3 bases are TGTGCCAGCAGTCTAGGCACCTATGGCTACACCTTC.

This clone was seen many times. The chain couples TRBV29-1 to TRBJ2-1, with TRBD2 as a possible D gene (6 bases). Germline CDR1 SQVTM, CDR2 ANQGSEA. Trimming removed 7 bases from V and 14 bases from J, with 15 bases in between. The CDR3 is made up of 10 amino acids. The CDR3 sequence is CSATTGVEFF. The CDR3 nucleotides read TGCAGCGCCACGACGGGGGTGGAGTTCTTC.

V is TRBV19 and J is TRBJ1-4; the D gene is possibly TRBD1 (5 bases). Deletions cut 7 bases from V and 6 bases from J, with 15 bases between. Germline lookup yields CDR1 LNHDA and CDR2 SQIVND (reference sequence). This CDR3 has 14 amino acids. CDR3 bases: TGTGCCAGTAAGAGGGGAGACACGGATGAAAAACTGTTTTTT. Translating it yields CASKRGDTDEKLFF.

A word on this clone: A much bigger clone sits one base away, suggesting this may be a read error. Other nucleotide sequences from this sample produce the same CDR3. The chain joins TRBV7-9 to TRBJ2-1, with 7 bases lining up with TRBD2. The CDR3 has 14 amino acids. J was trimmed by 10 bases and V by 5 bases; bases with no gene match: 11. CDR1 is SEHNR and CDR2 is FQNEAQ in the germline V gene (reference sequence). The CDR3 DNA follows: TGTGCCAGCAGCCTAGTAGCGGGCTTGGGAGAGCAGTTCTTC. This codes for CASSLVAGLGEQFF.

This chain links TRBV29-1 with TRBJ2-7; TRBD2 aligns across 12 bases. The germline CDR1 and CDR2 sequences are SQVTM and ANQGSEA. This CDR3 has 13 amino acids. The junction had 3 bases not matched to a gene; V was cut back by 7 bases and J by 2 bases. The CDR3 sequence is CSGRTSGTYEQYF. CDR3 in DNA: TGCAGCGGCAGGACTAGCGGGACCTACGAGCAGTACTTC.